The rows below give T cell receptor beta chains drawn from one sample of a study of T cell repertoires in cytomegalovirus infection. MiXCR was run by TCRdb on the reads, yielding one entry per CDR3 protein. Of under 350,000 distinct CDR3 sequences listed, 8% to 9.5% are singletons. Sequencing was carried out using PBMCs. These receptors were collected from a human donor in good health (CMV status not recorded). Some clones in this sample may be carry-over from other donors' samples. CDR3s include the opening cysteine and the closing phenylalanine or tryptophan. The D gene is left open where the match is weak. Expanded clones are given a class, and other clones once, few, many or no size at all.

D gene	V gene	J gene	clone size	CDR3 protein	CDR3 DNA
-	TRBV7-2	TRBJ1-1	many	CASSPYRGGNTEAFF	TGTGCCAGCAGCCCTTACAGAGGCGGGAACACTGAAGCTTTCTTT
-	TRBV5-4	TRBJ2-5	few	CASSLTKVGRADRETQYF	TGTGCCAGCAGCCTAACAAAGGTGGGCAGGGCAGATCGAGAGACCCAGTACTTC
-	TRBV25-1	TRBJ2-1	many	CASSASASDEQFF	TGTGCCAGCAGTGCTTCTGCCAGTGACGAGCAGTTCTTC
-	TRBV13	TRBJ2-5	many	CASSAGRLQETQYF	TGTGCCAGCAGCGCCGGGCGGCTGCAAGAGACCCAGTACTTC
TRBD1	TRBV6-2/TRBV6-3	TRBJ1-1	many	CASAFWDRGTEAFF	TGTGCCAGCGCATTTTGGGACAGGGGAACTGAAGCTTTCTTT
-	TRBV20-1	TRBJ2-3	-	CSAREIGYTQYF	TGCAGTGCTAGAGAGATAGGGTATACGCAGTATTTT
-	TRBV12-3/TRBV12-4	TRBJ1-5	few	CASSRRDSNQPQHF	TGTGCCAGCAGTAGACGGGATAGCAATCAGCCCCAGCATTTT
TRBD1	TRBV12-3/TRBV12-4	TRBJ2-3	-	CASSLTGMGDTQYF	TGTGCCAGCAGTCTGACAGGGATGGGAGATACGCAGTATTTT
-	TRBV7-2	TRBJ2-1	many	CASSWGGPRDEQFF	TGTGCCAGCAGCTGGGGGGGCCCTCGAGATGAGCAGTTCTTC
TRBD1	TRBV12-3/TRBV12-4	TRBJ1-1	few	CASSTTGATEAFF	TGTGCCAGCAGCACGACAGGGGCGACTGAAGCTTTCTTT
-	TRBV4-2	TRBJ2-7	-	CASSQEIADRYEQYF	TGTGCCAGCAGCCAAGAGATAGCGGATCGGTACGAGCAGTACTTC
TRBD2	TRBV5-1	TRBJ2-5	many	CASSSGLAVGYQETQYF	TGCGCCAGCAGCTCGGGACTAGCGGTAGGGTACCAAGAGACCCAGTACTTC
TRBD2	TRBV19	TRBJ2-7	-	CASSPTSGTSGRNEQYF	TGTGCCAGTAGTCCGACGTCCGGGACTAGCGGGAGGAACGAGCAGTACTTC
TRBD2	TRBV7-3	TRBJ2-7	many	CASSSTSRNEQYF	TGTGCCAGCAGCTCGACTAGCAGAAACGAGCAGTACTTC
TRBD2	TRBV20-1	TRBJ2-3	few	CSAPTGTSEQDTQYF	TGCAGTGCGCCGACCGGGACTAGCGAGCAAGATACGCAGTATTTT
TRBD1	TRBV7-3	TRBJ2-1	-	CASRTGTGYSNEQFF	TGTGCCAGCCGGACAGGGACAGGGTACTCCAATGAGCAGTTCTTC
-	TRBV4-2	TRBJ2-3	many	CASSQDRRLRTDTQYF	TGTGCCAGCAGCCAAGATCGACGCCTTAGGACAGATACGCAGTATTTT
-	TRBV25-1	TRBJ1-4	many	CASSETNRQNEKLFF	TGTGCCAGCAGTGAAACTAATCGACAGAATGAAAAACTGTTTTTT
-	TRBV7-6	TRBJ2-7	many	CASSPIGSTYEQYF	TGTGCCAGCAGCCCTATTGGCTCCACCTACGAGCAGTACTTC